The rows below give T cell receptor beta chains drawn from one sample of a study of cytomegalovirus exposure and HLA in healthy donors. Libraries were prepared by immunoSEQ multiplex PCR; TCRdb keeps only in-frame clonotypes and omits some of them. Here the sample spans 71,000 or so clones, roughly 94% being singletons. Sequencing was performed on PBMCs. The receptors originated from a man between 18 and 35 years old in good health and CMV-seropositive. Both conserved end residues are part of each CDR3. D genes are given only for firm matches. The size of a clone is reported for some rows only, either as once, few or many, or as a class for expanded clones.

j_call: TRBJ2-1
cdr3_length: 22
d_call: -
clone_size: -
v_call: TRBV12-1
cdr3_aa: CASSSESFIVRQGPIPYNEQFF
cdr3_nt: TGTGCCAGCAGCTCCGAATCGTTTATAGTTAGACAGGGCCCTATCCCCTACAATGAGCAGTTCTTC

j_call: TRBJ1-4
cdr3_length: 16
d_call: TRBD1
clone_size: -
v_call: TRBV18
cdr3_aa: CASSPGDRGTNEKLFF
cdr3_nt: TGTGCCAGCTCACCAGGGGACAGGGGTACTAATGAAAAACTGTTTTTT

j_call: TRBJ1-4
cdr3_length: 15
d_call: -
clone_size: -
v_call: TRBV13
cdr3_aa: CASSLWTAGNEKLFF
cdr3_nt: TGTGCCAGCAGCTTATGGACAGCTGGTAATGAAAAACTGTTTTTT

j_call: TRBJ2-7
cdr3_length: 14
d_call: TRBD2
clone_size: -
v_call: TRBV28
cdr3_aa: CASPPGTSMNEQYF
cdr3_nt: TGTGCCAGCCCTCCCGGGACTAGCATGAACGAGCAGTACTTC

j_call: TRBJ2-1
cdr3_length: 13
d_call: TRBD1
clone_size: -
v_call: TRBV19
cdr3_aa: CASSRTGNNEQFF
cdr3_nt: TGTGCCAGTAGTAGGACAGGTAACAATGAGCAGTTCTTC

j_call: TRBJ2-5
cdr3_length: 13
d_call: -
clone_size: -
v_call: TRBV29-1
cdr3_aa: CSVDGGYQETQYF
cdr3_nt: TGCAGCGTTGACGGCGGGTACCAAGAGACCCAGTACTTC

j_call: TRBJ2-3
cdr3_length: 13
d_call: -
clone_size: -
v_call: TRBV5-1
cdr3_aa: CASSRGGTDTQYF
cdr3_nt: TGCGCCAGCAGCCGTGGAGGCACAGATACGCAGTATTTT

j_call: TRBJ1-5
cdr3_length: 14
d_call: -
clone_size: -
v_call: TRBV5-6
cdr3_aa: CASSFRGSNQPQHF
cdr3_nt: TGTGCCAGCAGCTTTCGGGGAAGCAATCAGCCCCAGCATTTT

j_call: TRBJ2-3
cdr3_length: 14
d_call: TRBD1
clone_size: -
v_call: TRBV5-4
cdr3_aa: CASPGTDNTDTQYF
cdr3_nt: TGTGCCAGCCCCGGGACAGACAACACAGATACGCAGTATTTT

j_call: TRBJ2-5
cdr3_length: 13
d_call: TRBD1
clone_size: once
v_call: TRBV9
cdr3_aa: CASSVDRGETQYF
cdr3_nt: TGTGCCAGCAGCGTTGACAGGGGGGAGACCCAGTACTTC

j_call: TRBJ1-3
cdr3_length: 14
d_call: TRBD1
clone_size: -
v_call: TRBV28
cdr3_aa: CASSKTGSGNTIYF
cdr3_nt: TGTGCCAGCAGCAAGACAGGGTCCGGAAACACCATATATTTT